This TCR beta chain originates from a study of T cells after yellow fever vaccination. TCR cDNA was made by 5'RACE template switching, adding a universal primer site and UMIs. TCRdb re-called the 5' RACE reads with MiXCR, one entry per CDR3 protein. The table has hundreds of thousands of distinct CDR3 sequences, roughly 12% seen once. J gave up 4 bases and V 0 bases, and 6 bases lay outside the gene matches. This CDR3 spans 15 amino acids. Per germline, CDR1 SEHNR and CDR2 FQNEAQ (reference sequence). For this clonotype: The antigen is not known.

Study-wide results and limits: Among primary-vaccination clones, most reappeared after the booster, at approximately 96% for CD4 and 85% to 90% for CD8.

The clonotype was recovered from a man between 25 and 39 years old who received the YFV17D yellow fever vaccine. The specimen was PBMCs, collected on the day of the yellow fever booster vaccination. The chain recombines TRBV7-9 with TRBJ2-7, with 7 bases that match TRBD1. CDR3 sequence reads: CASSLAGTVDYEQYF. As DNA, the CDR3 is TGTGCCAGCAGCTTAGCTGGGACAGTAGATTACGAGCAGTACTTC.